This T cell receptor (beta chain) was identified during a study of blood T cell repertoires in COVID-19. Study in general: Italy, Spain and the United States were the sources of the convalescent and acute COVID-19 samples. T cells, B-cell-depleted T cells, or PBMCs supplied cDNA or gDNA.

The CDR3 totals 16 residues. V lost 0 bases to trimming and J lost 3 bases; unmatched junction nucleotides: 7. Germline lookup yields CDR1 LGHNA and CDR2 YNFKEQ. Produced via immunoSEQ multiplex PCR; TCRdb's table is partial and in-frame only. The sample has some 78,000 clones, around 86% seen once; the top ten hold 25% to 30%. The rearrangement joins TRBV4-2 to TRBJ2-7, with TRBD2 matching 8 bases. This clonotype was obtained from a man aged 50 or older with active or convalescent COVID-19. Sequenced sample: peripheral blood. CDR3 bases: TGTGCCAGCAGCCAAGACGCACTAGCGGAAAACTACGAGCAGTACTTC. This translates into CASSQDALAENYEQYF.